Below, one T cell receptor (beta chain) is given with its context. This record comes from a study of CD8+CD57+ T cells in acquired aplastic anemia. According to the study, genomic DNA was the template for TCR beta VDJ and CDR3 profiling. TCRdb re-derived calls from the reads in MiXCR, one entry per CDR3 protein. The sample comprises over 150,000 distinct CDR3 sequences, around half of which are singletons, and over 9.5% rests with the top ten. CD8+CD57+ cell expansion had been shown by flow cytometry in patients chosen for sequencing. Acquired aplastic anemia of severe grade affected all patients. V was clipped by 3 bases and J by 0 bases, with 12 bases between them. Germline lookup yields CDR1 LNHDA and CDR2 SQIVND (reference sequence). This CDR3 contains 16 residues.

The V and J genes are TRBV19 and TRBJ1-3; no firm D call. Input material: sorted CD4+, CD8+, or CD8+CD57+ T cells (not recorded which) from PBMCs. The TCR originated in a human donor with aplastic anemia. The CDR3 spells CASSISPGSSGNTIYF. CDR3 nucleotides: TGTGCCAGTAGTATCTCGCCGGGAAGCTCTGGAAACACCATATATTTT.